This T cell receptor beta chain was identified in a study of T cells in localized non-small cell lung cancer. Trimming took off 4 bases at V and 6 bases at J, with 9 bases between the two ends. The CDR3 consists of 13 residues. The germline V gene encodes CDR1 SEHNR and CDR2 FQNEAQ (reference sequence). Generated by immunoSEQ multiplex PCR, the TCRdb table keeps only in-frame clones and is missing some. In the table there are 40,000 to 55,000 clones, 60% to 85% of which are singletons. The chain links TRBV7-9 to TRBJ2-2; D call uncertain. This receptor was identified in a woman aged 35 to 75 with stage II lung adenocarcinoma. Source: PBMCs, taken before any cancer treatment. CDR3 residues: CASSSHGSGELFF. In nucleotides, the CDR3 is TGTGCCAGCAGCTCCCACGGGTCCGGGGAGCTGTTTTTT.